This T cell receptor (beta chain) was documented in a study of control samples from healthy donors and cancer patients. Unmatched junction bases numbered 7, after V lost 4 bases and J lost 2 bases. From germline, CDR1 is ENHRY and CDR2 SYGVKD. The CDR3 has 16 amino acids. Profiled with immunoSEQ multiplex PCR; TCRdb holds only in-frame clones, not every one. The sample records roughly 120,000 clones, 80% to 90% being singletons. This chain links TRBV10-3 with TRBJ2-3; 9 bases agree with TRBD2. The sequence derives from a woman aged 50 to 60 with colorectal cancer. The specimen sequenced was PBMCs. The CDR3 region has the DNA TGTGCCATCAGTGGTTGGCGGGAGGGAGCCACAGATACGCAGTATTTT. This translates into CAISGWREGATDTQYF.